Listed here are 10 T cell receptor beta chains from one sample, sequenced in a study of lymphopenia after photon versus proton radiotherapy. Assay used: immunoSEQ multiplex PCR; TCRdb lists only in-frame clones, some missing. This sample has 6,500 to 8,000 clones, with roughly nine tenths found just once. This sample comprised peripheral blood, obtained from a patient treated with photon-based radiotherapy. The receptors were gathered from a man aged 55-75 years with cholangiocarcinoma.

CDR3 sequence (DNA): TGCAGCGTTGAAGGGGGAGGGGATTTAAAGACCCAGTACTTC. Translation gives CSVEGGGDLKTQYF. The V and J genes are TRBV29-1 and TRBJ2-5; TRBD2 agrees at 7 bases. Germline assignment: CDR1 SQVTM and CDR2 ANQGSEA. The CDR3 has 14 residues. V lost 1 base and J lost 6; bases outside the gene matches: 8.

This chain connects TRBV4-3 to TRBJ1-6; 9 bases map to TRBD1. CDR3 length equals 14 residues. The germline CDR1 and CDR2 sequences are LGHNA and YSLEER. V lost 1 base and J lost 8; bases outside the gene matches: 0. CDR3 in amino acids: CASSQGTGDSPLHF. As DNA, the CDR3 is TGCGCCAGCAGCCAAGGGACAGGGGATTCACCCCTCCACTTT.

The J gene is TRBJ1-3, the V gene TRBV2, with D possibly matching TRBD1 (6 bases). This CDR3 spans 20 amino acids. The V and J ends lost 7 bases and 5 bases respectively, with 33 bases between them. Germline CDR1 reads SNHLY; CDR2 reads FYNNEI. In DNA, the CDR3 is TGTGCCAGCACCGGACAGAAAACAGACCGCATCGTTACTCGGCGAAACACCATATATTTT. Encoded protein: CASTGQKTDRIVTRRNTIYF.

The genes are TRBV4-2 and TRBJ2-2; 8 bases align to TRBD1. Germline V CDR1 and CDR2: LGHNA, YNFKEQ. V was pared by 0 bases and J by 4 bases, with 7 bases of the junction left unmatched. CDR3 length: 17 amino acids. CDR3 region: CASSQDWRTGTTGELFF. CDR3 DNA: TGTGCCAGCAGCCAAGATTGGCGGACAGGGACCACCGGGGAGCTGTTTTTT.

The chain carries TRBV6-1 and TRBJ2-7, with D perhaps matching TRBD1 or TRBD2 (5 bases each). Germline assignment: CDR1 MNHNS and CDR2 SASEGT. Trimming stripped 6 bases from V and 3 bases from J, with 9 bases between. The CDR3 has 12 amino acids. CDR3 in amino acids: CASRGDGYEQYF. As DNA, the CDR3 is TGTGCCAGCAGAGGGGACGGCTACGAGCAGTACTTC.

The chain carries TRBV28 and TRBJ2-2, with no clear D. The CDR3 runs 12 residues. V lost 5 bases and J lost 2, with 3 bases in between. CDR1 and CDR2 (germline): MDHEN, SYDVKM. This chain's CDR3 is CASSLNTGELFF. The CDR3 coding sequence is TGTGCCAGCAGTCTTAACACCGGGGAGCTGTTTTTT.

This rearrangement joins TRBV27 to TRBJ1-4; D is ambiguous. Per germline, CDR1 MNHEY and CDR2 SMNVEV (reference sequence). Deletions cut 3 bases from V and 8 bases from J, with 13 bases between. The length of the CDR3 is 14 residues. The chain's CDR3 is CASSLEQAGEKLFF. The DNA of the CDR3 is TGTGCCAGCAGTTTGGAACAAGCTGGGGAAAAACTGTTTTTT.

This rearrangement joins TRBV10-3 to TRBJ2-2; 8 bases match TRBD2. CDR3 size: 18 residues. With V trimmed by 3 bases and J by 2 bases, 11 bases remained unmatched. The V gene's germline CDR1 is ENHRY and CDR2 SYGVKD. The CDR3 here is CAISEPIRLAPNTGELFF. As DNA, the CDR3 is TGTGCCATCAGTGAACCCATCCGACTAGCGCCCAACACCGGGGAGCTGTTTTTT.

The chain recombines TRBV9 with TRBJ2-3; 7 bases fit TRBD1. The CDR3 contains 17 residues. The J segment lost 1 base and the V segment lost 0 bases, leaving 8 bases of the junction unmatched. CDR1 is SGDLS and CDR2 is YYNGEE in the germline V gene. CDR3 sequence: CASSVGGGQRGTDTQYF. Here the CDR3 DNA reads TGTGCCAGCAGCGTAGGAGGGGGACAGAGGGGCACAGATACGCAGTATTTT.

The chain joins TRBV6-9 to TRBJ2-2, with 8 bases identical to TRBD1. Germline values: CDR1 MNHGY, CDR2 SVAAGI. Trimming removed 5 bases from V and 1 base from J; junction bases left unmatched: 3. This CDR3 has 15 amino acids. CDR3 sequence: CASSPGTGNTGELFF. CDR3 bases: TGTGCCAGCAGTCCCGGGACAGGGAACACCGGGGAGCTGTTTTTT.